Below, 3 T cell receptor beta chains from the same sample are listed, as sequenced in a study of T cell responses to AZD1222 COVID-19 vaccine. Here immunoSEQ multiplex PCR was the method, and the copy in TCRdb shows in-frame clones only, minus some. Among roughly 43,000 clones listed, 80% were seen once. Sample: peripheral blood, taken 28 days after the second dose of the MenACWY control vaccine. These TCRs come from an adult who received the MenACWY meningococcal vaccine as a control.

Sample share makes this clone medium-sized. This sample also contains other DNA sequences that code for the same CDR3. This chain links TRBV11-2 with TRBJ1-6, with a tentative D call TRBD1 (5 bases). This CDR3 has 13 residues. Trimming cost V 5 bases and J 8 bases, with 10 bases left between them. The germline V gene has CDR1 SGHAT and CDR2 FQNNGV. The CDR3, as DNA: TGTGCCAGCAGCCCTCGGGGGGATTCACCCCTCCACTTT. It is translated as CASSPRGDSPLHF.

The rearrangement joins TRBV27 to TRBJ2-2; the D is unclear. V lost 3 bases, J lost 1 base, and 3 bases lay in between. The CDR3 is made up of 13 amino acids. Germline CDR1 reads MNHEY; CDR2 reads SMNVEV (reference sequence). Written as DNA, the CDR3 is TGTGCCAGCAGTTTTCTGAACACCGGGGAGCTGTTTTTT. Its protein product is CASSFLNTGELFF.

The chain is built from TRBV7-8 and TRBJ1-2, with D unresolved. Trimming pared 2 bases from V and 1 base from J, leaving 14 bases between. In germline, CDR1 is SGHVS, CDR2 FQNEAQ. The CDR3 consists of 16 residues. CDR3 coding DNA: TGTGCCAGCAGCTTAATGTTCCAGGCCCGTAACTATGGCTACACCTTC. It yields the protein CASSLMFQARNYGYTF.